This T cell receptor beta chain appears in the sequencing data of a study of blood T cell repertoires in COVID-19 (dated by TCRdb to about 2020). Regarding the study in general: Collaborator samples came from the United States, Italy and Spain and covered acute and convalescent phases of COVID-19. The material from the prospective study consisted of cDNA or gDNA derived from T cells, B-cell-depleted T cells, or PBMCs. Deeply sampled blood TCRbeta repertoires from subjects exposed to, actively infected with, or recovered from COVID-19 were included in the dataset. A freely available public database, intended as a resource for researchers studying the immune response to SARS-CoV-2, is where the repertoires were released. The samples were drawn from two sources: the first 160 participants of the ongoing ImmuneRACE study, and 1,200 or so subjects contributed by 6 global collaborators. The sample metadata nearly always contained a de-identified subject ID, COVID-19 status, age in years and sex. Where available, HLA class I and class II types were obtained from metadata supplied by the sample provider rather than from assay-based typing.

In the case of this clone: Its antigen is not yet known. No per-base quality is available; no much larger clone lies one base away.

The research as a whole found: Clinical and demographic metadata were provided uncurated, with the amount varying by source and participant.

Whole blood was collected in K2EDTA tubes by collaborating institutions according to the institutions' own protocols. Collaborator samples were shipped for TCRbeta analysis as frozen whole blood, isolated PBMCs, or DNA extracted from either sample type. TCRbeta CDR3 regions were amplified from genomic DNA by means of the immunoSEQ Assay, a bias-controlled multiplex PCR. The original pipeline was this. The number of nucleated cells in each sample was estimated by amplification of reference gene primers within the assay. To quantify the absolute abundance of each unique TCRbeta CDR3 rearrangement, sequence reads were collapsed and filtered. For each sample, productive Simpson clonality was calculated as the square root of Simpson's diversity index across productive rearrangements. In TCRdb, the immuneACCESS table is reduced to in-frame sequences with V and J assigned. These tables do not hold every clone; where another copy was compared, an unresolved V gene accounts for under half, and the others remain unexplained. V, J and clone size are those of that table, while D and trimming were read from the DNA. The sample table lists about 180,000 clones, about 85% of them with a count of one. The ten top clones hold less than 3% of the sample.

V was cut back by 3 bases and J by 4 bases, leaving a gap of 8 bases between them. In the germline V gene, CDR1 corresponds to SGHDT and CDR2 to YYEEEE. The CDR3 runs 13 amino acids, cysteine and phenylalanine included. Of all the DNA, just the CDR3 is kept, 39 bases in frame from base 1. The chain is made from TRBV5-6 and TRBJ1-3; no confident D gene assignment can be made. This TCR derives from a woman in her twenties or thirties with active or convalescent COVID-19. The source material was peripheral blood. The nucleotide sequence reads as follows: TGTGCCAGCAGCTCCTCGGGGGGAAACACCATATATTTT. The resulting protein is CASSSSGGNTIYF.